These 22 T cell receptor beta chains were all obtained from the same sample, sequenced in a study of T cell responses to AZD1222 COVID-19 vaccine. The assay was immunoSEQ multiplex PCR, and TCRdb's table has in-frame clones only and misses some. The sample has around 120,000 clones, around 93% seen once. This specimen consisted of peripheral blood, obtained 28 days after the second AZD1222 dose. The receptors derive from an adult who received the AZD1222 COVID-19 vaccine.

The chain combines TRBV5-1 with TRBJ1-6, with D possibly TRBD1 on 5 matching bases. The CDR3 is 15 amino acids. V lost 0 bases and J 9 bases, leaving 13 bases between the germline ends. Germline assignment: CDR1 SGHRS and CDR2 YFSETQ. This CDR3 is CASSLGGTAGSPLHF. The CDR3 bases are TGCGCCAGCAGCTTGGGTGGGACCGCAGGTTCACCCCTCCACTTT.

This chain uses TRBV27 with TRBJ2-5; the match to TRBD1 covers 7 bases. This CDR3 comprises 13 residues. Germline CDR1 and CDR2: MNHEY and SMNVEV (reference sequence). V shed 6 bases, J shed 3 bases, and the junction held 4 bases outside the gene matches. CDR3 amino acids: CASRPGTEETQYF. The CDR3 bases are TGTGCCAGCAGGCCAGGGACAGAAGAGACCCAGTACTTC.

The chain is built from TRBV28 and TRBJ1-2, with D maybe TRBD1 (6 bases). V shed 10 bases and J shed 1 base, with 13 bases lying between them. Per the germline V gene, CDR1 is MDHEN and CDR2 is SYDVKM. CDR3 size: 13 residues. CDR3 DNA sequence: TGTGCCAACGCACCGGACAGTAACTATGGCTACACCTTC. This codes for CANAPDSNYGYTF.

The V call is TRBV7-8, the J call TRBJ1-1; 11 bases line up with TRBD1. J gave up 5 bases and V 2 bases, and 13 bases lay outside the gene matches. CDR3 size: 18 residues. CDR1 and CDR2 (germline): SGHVS, FQNEAQ. The CDR3, as DNA: TGTGCCAGCAGCTTAAGCGGACAGGGGGCATCCTCGGGGACTGAAGCTTTCTTT. Translated: CASSLSGQGASSGTEAFF.

The chain recombines TRBV3-1 (or the pseudogene TRBV3-2) with TRBJ1-1; TRBD1 might be the D (6 bases). Germline V gene lookup returns CDR1 LGHDT and CDR2 YNNKEL (reference sequence). The CDR3 contains 13 residues. V lost 2 bases and J lost 6, with 10 bases in between. The CDR3 sequence: CASSQSGVPEAFF. The CDR3 DNA reads TGTGCCAGCAGCCAATCAGGGGTCCCTGAAGCTTTCTTT.

The chain combines TRBV11-2 with TRBJ2-2, with D unclear. Germline V lookup: CDR1 SGHAT, CDR2 FQNNGV. The germline V and J ends were trimmed by 0 bases and 5 bases, with 10 bases remaining between them. The CDR3 has 15 residues. The CDR3 spells CASSLDWGRTGELFF. The CDR3 DNA follows: TGTGCCAGCAGCTTAGATTGGGGAAGGACCGGGGAGCTGTTTTTT.

The rearrangement joins TRBV24-1 to TRBJ2-1; TRBD2 is a possible D gene (5 bases). The germline CDR1 and CDR2 sequences are KGHDR and SFDVKD. The V gene lost 2 bases and the J gene lost 2 bases, with 12 bases spanning the gap. The CDR3 has 16 amino acids. The CDR3 reads CATSDSQLVAYNEQFF. The CDR3 bases are TGTGCCACCAGTGATTCTCAACTAGTAGCCTACAATGAGCAGTTCTTC.

The chain employs TRBV29-1 and TRBJ2-7, with D possibly TRBD2 on 6 matching bases. V dropped 4 bases and J dropped 1 base, with 17 bases sitting between them. Germline V lookup: CDR1 SQVTM, CDR2 ANQGSEA. The CDR3 extends over 15 amino acids. The CDR3 bases are TGCAGCGTTGTCGCGGGGCGGCCGAGATCCTACGAGCAGTACTTC. This gives the protein CSVVAGRPRSYEQYF.

A single count supports this clone. The genes are TRBV19 and TRBJ2-7; 16 nucleotides line up with TRBD2. Germline CDR1 reads LNHDA; CDR2 reads SQIVND (reference sequence). CDR3 size: 18 residues. With V trimmed by 5 bases and J by 4 bases, 11 bases remained unmatched. The CDR3 nucleotides read TGTGCCAGTAGTGCCGGGACTAGCGGGAGGGCCATGGTTTACGAGCAGTACTTC. Residues: CASSAGTSGRAMVYEQYF.

V usage is TRBV15 and J usage is TRBJ1-1; D perhaps matches TRBD1 (5 bases). The CDR3 loop spans 15 amino acids. Trimming pared 6 bases from V and 4 bases from J, leaving 18 bases between. Per the germline V gene, CDR1 is LNHNV and CDR2 is YYDKDF (reference sequence). The DNA for the CDR3 is TGTGCCACCAGAGGCGGGGGGATAGGCGCCACTGAAGCTTTCTTT. This sequence encodes CATRGGGIGATEAFF.

The CDR3 nucleotides are TGTGCCAGCAGCCTACCGGGACAGGGACGCACTGAAGCTTTCTTT. It encodes CASSLPGQGRTEAFF. This rearrangement joins TRBV7-8 to TRBJ1-1; 9 nucleotides align to TRBD1. CDR3 length: 15 amino acids. V lost 5 bases and J lost 4; bases outside the gene matches: 8. Per germline, CDR1 SGHVS and CDR2 FQNEAQ.

This chain links TRBV6-6 with TRBJ2-3; a weak D match, TRBD2 (6 bases). The CDR3 loop spans 14 amino acids. The V gene lost 3 bases and the J gene lost 10 bases, with 17 bases spanning the gap. Germline loops: CDR1 MNHNY, CDR2 SVGAGI (reference sequence). The CDR3 coding sequence is TGTGCCAGCAGTTATTGGGCAAACCCGGGGGCGCAGTATTTT. Translated, it gives CASSYWANPGAQYF.

V gene TRBV6-1 combines with J gene TRBJ1-1; D remains unclear. V lost 2 bases to trimming and J lost 6 bases, with 13 bases between them. Germline V gives CDR1 MNHNS, CDR2 SASEGT. The length of the CDR3 is 14 residues. The CDR3 loop reads CASSEFGPGAEAFF. CDR3 coding DNA: TGTGCCAGCAGTGAATTTGGCCCCGGGGCTGAAGCTTTCTTT.

V usage is TRBV6-1 and J usage is TRBJ2-1; perhaps TRBD1 as D (5 bases). From germline, CDR1 is MNHNS and CDR2 SASEGT. V gave up 0 bases and J gave up 4 bases, with 13 bases separating them. The CDR3 runs 16 residues. The CDR3 DNA sequence: TGTGCCAGCAGTGAAGCAGGGGCAGGAAGGTACAATGAGCAGTTCTTC. This translates into CASSEAGAGRYNEQFF.

The V gene is TRBV27, the J gene TRBJ2-3; D remains unclear. V was shortened by 3 bases and J by 0 bases, with 4 bases between the two germline ends. Germline V gives CDR1 MNHEY, CDR2 SMNVEV (reference sequence). The CDR3 length is 13 residues. CDR3 nucleotide sequence: TGTGCCAGCAGTTTGGGCAGCACAGATACGCAGTATTTT. It codes for CASSLGSTDTQYF.

This chain links TRBV4-1 with TRBJ1-5, with D maybe TRBD1 (6 bases). Germline CDR1 and CDR2: MGHRA and YSYEKL. With 1 base removed from V and 9 bases from J, the gap between germline ends came to 16 bases. CDR3 length: 15 residues. For the CDR3, the DNA is TGCGCCAGCAGCCAAGGGACAGCAAGTGGTGCGCCCCAGCATTTT. It codes for CASSQGTASGAPQHF.

The J gene is TRBJ1-5, the V gene TRBV28; D is ambiguous. The CDR3 consists of 15 residues. V shed 4 bases and J shed 0 bases, with 10 bases lying between them. CDR1 is MDHEN, CDR2 SYDVKM, per germline. The CDR3 bases are TGTGCCAGCAGTTCAGAAATCAATAGCAATCAGCCCCAGCATTTT. Translating it yields CASSSEINSNQPQHF.

The chain is built from TRBV2 and TRBJ2-1; a possible D gene is TRBD2 (5 bases). This CDR3 contains 13 residues. V lost 6 bases and J 5 bases, leaving 11 bases between the germline ends. The germline CDR1 and CDR2 sequences are SNHLY and FYNNEI. CDR3 nucleotides: TGTGCCAGCAGGGCGGACTCGAACAATGAGCAGTTCTTC. This translates into CASRADSNNEQFF. Looking up the rest from reference TRBV2 and TRBJ2-1 gives the full variable domain: EPEVTQTPSHQVTQMGQEVILRCVPISNHLYFYWYRQILGQKVEFLVSFYNNEISEKSEIFDDQFSVERPDGSNFTLKIRSTKLEDSAMYFCASRADSNNEQFFGPGTRLTVL.

V gene TRBV19 combines with J gene TRBJ2-1; D may correspond to TRBD1 or TRBD2 (5 bases each). V was trimmed by 5 bases and J by 5 bases, leaving 16 bases between them. Germline V lookup: CDR1 LNHDA, CDR2 SQIVND (reference sequence). The CDR3 has 15 amino acids. CDR3 nucleotide sequence: TGTGCCAGTAGTCCCAGGGTATTGAGGGACAATGAGCAGTTCTTC. Its protein product is CASSPRVLRDNEQFF.

J is TRBJ2-7 and V is TRBV2; D not certain. Trimming removed 5 bases at V and 2 bases at J, with 4 bases between. The germline CDR1 and CDR2 sequences are SNHLY and FYNNEI. CDR3 size: 11 residues. For the CDR3, the DNA is TGTGCCAGCAGTCCAGCCTACGAGCAGTACTTC. Translating it yields CASSPAYEQYF. Full variable domain (outside the CDR3, taken from reference TRBV2 and TRBJ2-7): EPEVTQTPSHQVTQMGQEVILRCVPISNHLYFYWYRQILGQKVEFLVSFYNNEISEKSEIFDDQFSVERPDGSNFTLKIRSTKLEDSAMYFCASSPAYEQYFGPGTRLTVT.

There are a few counts of this clone. This chain uses TRBV11-2 with TRBJ2-2; no reliable D call. There are 14 residues in the CDR3. Germline-derived CDR1 and CDR2 are SGHAT and FQNNGV. The V gene lost 4 bases and the J gene lost 8 bases, with 14 bases spanning the gap. CDR3 region: CASSSEQVSGELFF. The CDR3 DNA sequence: TGTGCCAGCAGCTCAGAGCAGGTTTCAGGGGAGCTGTTTTTT.

This clone has a single count. The CDR3 spells CASSRTLQGSRETQYF. In nucleotides, the CDR3 is TGTGCCAGCAGCCGGACCCTACAGGGTTCTAGGGAGACCCAGTACTTC. The genes are TRBV13 and TRBJ2-5; a possible D gene is TRBD1 (6 bases). The CDR3 has 16 residues. Germline CDR1 PRHDT, CDR2 FYEKMQ (reference sequence). V lost 5 bases, J lost 5 bases, and 21 bases lay in between.